The 14 T cell receptor beta chains below all came from one sample that was sequenced in a study of blood T cells in healthy people across ages. Next came a second PCR, run for about 7 to 12 cycles, which used a sample-barcoded 5' primer along with a J-beta primer mix. TCRdb reanalysed the 5' RACE reads using MiXCR and keeps one entry per CDR3 protein. The sample has about 1,400,000 distinct CDR3 sequences, roughly 60% seen once. Sequencing input: blood. These receptors were collected from a man younger than 35 in good health.

The V and J genes are TRBV27 and TRBJ1-5; no reliable D call. Trimming shortened V by 0 bases and J by 0 bases, and 6 bases separated the two germline ends. The CDR3 extends over 15 amino acids. The germline CDR1 and CDR2 sequences are MNHEY and SMNVEV (reference sequence). DNA of the CDR3: TGTGCCAGCAGTTTATCCCCTAATAGCAATCAGCCCCAGCATTTT. Encoded protein: CASSLSPNSNQPQHF.

This clonotype was recorded a few times. The rearrangement uses TRBV9 and TRBJ1-2; 10 bases map to TRBD1. V was clipped by 2 bases and J by 7 bases; unmatched bases: 5. The CDR3 totals 14 residues. Germline loops: CDR1 SGDLS, CDR2 YYNGEE. This CDR3 reads CASSVPGTGVGYTF. Here the CDR3 DNA reads TGTGCCAGCAGCGTCCCCGGGACAGGGGTTGGCTACACCTTC.

The rearrangement uses TRBV7-9 and TRBJ2-5; D gene uncertain. The closer fit of TRBJ2-7 to the DNA end suggests the J call may be wrong. The CDR3 is 12 residues long. Germline V CDR1 and CDR2: SEHNR, FQNEAQ (reference sequence). DNA for the CDR3: TGTGCCAGCAGCTTAGACCCGCGCGAGCAGTACTTC. Protein sequence: CASSLDPREQYF.

This sequence joins TRBV4-2 and TRBJ2-3; the D gene is possibly TRBD2 (6 bases). This CDR3 is built from 15 residues. CDR1 is LGHNA, CDR2 YNFKEQ, per germline. Trimming removed 2 bases from V and 2 bases from J, with 11 bases in between. The CDR3 DNA reads TGTGCCAGCAGCCAACGATGGAGGGTCACAGATACGCAGTATTTT. It is translated as CASSQRWRVTDTQYF.

This sequence joins TRBV10-3 and TRBJ2-1, with 8 positions matching TRBD2. The CDR3 loop spans 14 amino acids. Trimming removed 4 bases from V and 8 bases from J; junction bases left unmatched: 7. CDR1 is ENHRY and CDR2 is SYGVKD in the germline V gene. CDR3 nucleotides: TGTGCCATCAGTGGCGGACTAGCAGGAGATGAGCAGTTCTTC. This sequence encodes CAISGGLAGDEQFF.

The rearrangement uses TRBV6-5 and TRBJ2-4; 9 nucleotides align to TRBD2. The end of the DNA is better explained by TRBJ2-5, so the J call may be wrong. Germline V gives CDR1 MNHEY, CDR2 SVGAGI. This CDR3 comprises 15 residues. The CDR3 sequence is CASSYGTSSLETQYF. For the CDR3, the DNA is TGTGCCAGCAGTTACGGGACTAGCTCGTTGGAGACCCAGTACTTC.

The chain carries TRBV14 and TRBJ2-4; a weak D match, TRBD1 (6 bases). The tail of the sequence fits TRBJ2-7 better, so the J call may be wrong. Germline V gene sequence: CDR1 SGHDN, CDR2 FVKESK. The CDR3 runs to 16 residues. The CDR3 DNA sequence: TGTGCCAGCAGCCAAGATAGTGACAGGTGGACCTACGAGCAGTACTTC. As protein: CASSQDSDRWTYEQYF.

This chain uses TRBV11-1 with TRBJ2-2, with 7 bases aligning to TRBD2. This CDR3 comprises 18 residues. The V gene end was trimmed by 4 bases and the J gene end by 6 bases; junction bases not matched to a gene: 17. Germline loops: CDR1 SGHAT, CDR2 FQDESV (reference sequence). CDR3 nucleotides: TGTGCCAGCAGCTCCGCCTTATGGGCGGGGGACCCAGCCGGGGAGCTGTTTTTT. Its protein product is CASSSALWAGDPAGELFF.

V usage is TRBV5-6 and J usage is TRBJ1-5, with D unresolved. Between the trimmed V and J ends, which lost 4 bases and 0 bases, there was a span of 17 bases. CDR3 length: 17 amino acids. Germline lookup yields CDR1 SGHDT and CDR2 YYEEEE. CDR3 sequence: CASSKGPISNSNQPQHF. The CDR3 bases are TGTGCCAGCAGCAAAGGTCCGATTAGTAATAGCAATCAGCCCCAGCATTTT.

The chain recombines TRBV18 with TRBJ2-7; D perhaps matches TRBD2 (6 bases). Trimming took off 2 bases at V and 2 bases at J, with 19 bases between the two ends. Germline loops: CDR1 KGHSH, CDR2 LQKENI. This CDR3 spans 17 amino acids. The DNA for the CDR3 is TGTGCCAGCTCACCAACAGTTGAGCGGGCGCTGACCTACGAGCAGTACTTC. It specifies CASSPTVERALTYEQYF.

This clonotype occurred a few times. V is TRBV10-3 and J is TRBJ2-7, with TRBD1 matching over 7 bases. Trimming cost V 4 bases and J 3 bases; bases outside gene matches: 6. Germline V lookup: CDR1 ENHRY, CDR2 SYGVKD. CDR3 length: 14 amino acids. Written as DNA, the CDR3 is TGTGCCATCAGTGGCACAGGGGATCTCTACGAGCAGTACTTC. Its translation is CAISGTGDLYEQYF.

The chain has TRBV4-1 and TRBJ2-1; TRBD2 might be the D (7 bases). The CDR3 is 17 amino acids. Deletions cut 0 bases from V and 4 bases from J, with 16 bases between. The germline gives CDR1 MGHRA, CDR2 YSYEKL. CDR3: CASSQEWGGGTYNEQFF. CDR3 in DNA: TGCGCCAGCAGCCAAGAATGGGGAGGGGGAACATACAATGAGCAGTTCTTC.

V and J are TRBV30 and TRBJ2-7, with TRBD1 as a possible D gene (5 bases). The length of the CDR3 is 15 residues. Per the germline V gene, CDR1 is GTSNPN and CDR2 is SVGIG (reference sequence). V was trimmed by 0 bases and J by 2 bases, leaving 14 bases between them. Here the CDR3 DNA reads TGTGCCTGGAGTGTAAAGGGGTCTCCTGCCTACGAGCAGTACTTC. Encoded protein: CAWSVKGSPAYEQYF.

In its sample, this clonotype was seen a few times. The CDR3 region has the DNA TGTGCCAGCAGAAGACTAGCTAGCACAGATACGCAGTATTTT. Protein: CASRRLASTDTQYF. V is TRBV6-1 and J is TRBJ2-3, with 7 bases identical to TRBD2. There are 14 residues in the CDR3. Per the germline V gene, CDR1 is MNHNS and CDR2 is SASEGT. After removal of 6 bases from V and 0 bases from J, the junction contained 3 bases not matched to a gene.